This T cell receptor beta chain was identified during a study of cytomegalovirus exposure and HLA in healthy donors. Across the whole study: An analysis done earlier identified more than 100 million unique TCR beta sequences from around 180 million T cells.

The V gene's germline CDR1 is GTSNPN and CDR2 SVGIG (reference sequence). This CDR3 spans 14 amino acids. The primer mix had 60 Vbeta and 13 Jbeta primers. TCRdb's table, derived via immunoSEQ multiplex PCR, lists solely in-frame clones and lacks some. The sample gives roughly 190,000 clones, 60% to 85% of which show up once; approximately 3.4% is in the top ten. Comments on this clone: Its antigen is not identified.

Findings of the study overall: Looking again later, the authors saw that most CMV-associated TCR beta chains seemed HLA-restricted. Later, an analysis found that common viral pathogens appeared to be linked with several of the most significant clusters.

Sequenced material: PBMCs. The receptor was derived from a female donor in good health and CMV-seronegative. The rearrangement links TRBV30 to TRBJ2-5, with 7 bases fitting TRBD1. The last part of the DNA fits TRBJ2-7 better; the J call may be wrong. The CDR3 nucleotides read TGTGCCTGGAGTGTACGAGGGGGCCGTTACGAGCAGTACTTC. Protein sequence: CAWSVRGGRYEQYF.